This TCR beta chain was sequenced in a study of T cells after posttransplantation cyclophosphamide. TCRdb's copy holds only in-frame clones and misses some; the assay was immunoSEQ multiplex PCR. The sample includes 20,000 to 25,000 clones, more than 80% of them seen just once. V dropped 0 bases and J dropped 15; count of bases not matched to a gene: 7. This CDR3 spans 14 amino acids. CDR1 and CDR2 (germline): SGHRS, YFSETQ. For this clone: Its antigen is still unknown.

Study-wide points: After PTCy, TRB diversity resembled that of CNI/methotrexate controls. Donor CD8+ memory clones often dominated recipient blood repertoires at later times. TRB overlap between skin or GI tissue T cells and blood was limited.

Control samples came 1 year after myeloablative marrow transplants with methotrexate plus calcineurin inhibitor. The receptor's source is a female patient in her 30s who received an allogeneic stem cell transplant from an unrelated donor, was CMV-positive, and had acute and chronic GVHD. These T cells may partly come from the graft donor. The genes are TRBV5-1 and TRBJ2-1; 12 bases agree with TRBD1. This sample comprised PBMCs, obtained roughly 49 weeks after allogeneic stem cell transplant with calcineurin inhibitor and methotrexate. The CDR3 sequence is CASSLGDRGPERFF. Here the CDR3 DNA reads TGCGCCAGCAGCTTGGGGGACAGGGGGCCGGAAAGGTTCTTC.